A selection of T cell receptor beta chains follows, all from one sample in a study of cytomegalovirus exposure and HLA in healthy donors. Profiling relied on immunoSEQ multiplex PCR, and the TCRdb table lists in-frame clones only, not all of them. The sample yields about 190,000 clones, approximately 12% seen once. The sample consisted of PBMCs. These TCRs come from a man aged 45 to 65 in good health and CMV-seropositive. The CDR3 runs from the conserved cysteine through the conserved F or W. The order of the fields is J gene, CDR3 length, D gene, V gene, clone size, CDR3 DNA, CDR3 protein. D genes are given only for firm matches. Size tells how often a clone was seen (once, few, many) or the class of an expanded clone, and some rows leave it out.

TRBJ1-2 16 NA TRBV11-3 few TGTGCCAGCAGCCAAACTACAGGGCTCCAGAACTATGGCTACACCTTC CASSQTTGLQNYGYTF
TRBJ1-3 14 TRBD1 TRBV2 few TGTGCCAGCAGTGGACAGGGGGCTGGAAACACCATATATTTT CASSGQGAGNTIYF
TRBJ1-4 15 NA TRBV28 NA TGTGCCAGCAGTTTTACCGGGAATATTAATGAAAAACTGTTTTTT CASSFTGNINEKLFF
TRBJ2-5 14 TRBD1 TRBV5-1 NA TGCGCCAGCAGCTTTCGACAGGGCGGGGAGACCCAGTACTTC CASSFRQGGETQYF
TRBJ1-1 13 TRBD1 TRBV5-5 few TGTGCCAGCAGCTTGGGCCAGGGGGCTGAAGCTTTCTTT CASSLGQGAEAFF
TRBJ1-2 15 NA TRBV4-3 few TGCGCCAGCAGGGAAAGGACCCAGGGGTTCTATGGCTACACCTTC CASRERTQGFYGYTF
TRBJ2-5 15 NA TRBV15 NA TGTGCCACCAGCAGTGATCCTCAGGGTTGGGAGACCCAGTACTTC CATSSDPQGWETQYF
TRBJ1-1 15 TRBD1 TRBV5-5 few TGTGCCAGCAGCACGTTAAACAGGGGGAGGACTGAAGCTTTCTTT CASSTLNRGRTEAFF
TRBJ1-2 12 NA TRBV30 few TGTGCCTGGAGAGGGGGAAACTATGGCTACACCTTC CAWRGGNYGYTF
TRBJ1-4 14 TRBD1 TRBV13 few TGTGCCAGCAGCTCCTGGACAGGGAGGGAAAAACTGTTTTTT CASSSWTGREKLFF
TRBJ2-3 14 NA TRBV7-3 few TGTGCCAGCAGCCCCTCGGGGAACACAGATACGCAGTATTTT CASSPSGNTDTQYF
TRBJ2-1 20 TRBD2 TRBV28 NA TGTGCCAGCAGTTTCCCTGGACTAGCGGGGGCCCTTAGCTCCTACAATGAGCAGTTCTTC CASSFPGLAGALSSYNEQFF
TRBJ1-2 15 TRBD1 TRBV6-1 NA TGTGCCAGCAGTGAACAACAGGGGATTCAGTATGGCTACACCTTC CASSEQQGIQYGYTF
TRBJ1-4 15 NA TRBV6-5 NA TGTGCCAGCAGTTACTCCGGGGGATCTAATGAAAAACTGTTTTTT CASSYSGGSNEKLFF
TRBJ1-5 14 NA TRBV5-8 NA TGTGCCAGCAGCGGCGGGACCCACAATCAGCCCCAGCATTTT CASSGGTHNQPQHF
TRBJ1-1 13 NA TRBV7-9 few TGTGCCAGCAGAAAGCAGGAGAACACTGAAGCTTTCTTT CASRKQENTEAFF
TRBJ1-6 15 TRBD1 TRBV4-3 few TGCGCCAGCAGCCGCTCGGGACAGGGGTCTTCACCCCTCCACTTT CASSRSGQGSSPLHF
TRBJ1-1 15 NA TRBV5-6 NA TGTGCCAGCAGCTTGGCCTGGGGGGGGCGGGGTGAAGCTTTCTTT CASSLAWGGRGEAFF
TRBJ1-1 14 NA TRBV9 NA TGTGCCAGCAGCGTAGATCCAGGGAGGACTGAAGCTTTCTTT CASSVDPGRTEAFF
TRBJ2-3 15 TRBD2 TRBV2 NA TGTGCCAAAGGGATTGCTAGCGGGGGCCGGGATACGCAGTATTTT CAKGIASGGRDTQYF
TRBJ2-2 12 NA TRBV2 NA TGTGCCAGCATCGGGAACACCGGGGAGCTGTTTTTT CASIGNTGELFF
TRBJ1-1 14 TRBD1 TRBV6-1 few TGTGCCAGCAGGGGGGGACAGCGGAGCACTGAAGCTTTCTTT CASRGGQRSTEAFF
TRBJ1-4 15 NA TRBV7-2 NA TGTGCCAGCAGCGTACAGGGTCAAGAAGGTGAAAAACTGTTTTTT CASSVQGQEGEKLFF
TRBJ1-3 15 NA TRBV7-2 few TGTGCCAGCAGCGCCCAGGACCGGACAGGAAACACCATATATTTT CASSAQDRTGNTIYF
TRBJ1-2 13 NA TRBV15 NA TGTGCCACCAGCAGGGGGGGGAACTATGGCTACACCTTC CATSRGGNYGYTF
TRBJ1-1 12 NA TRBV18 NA TGTGCCAGCTCACCAGCAGGGACTGAAGCTTTCTTT CASSPAGTEAFF
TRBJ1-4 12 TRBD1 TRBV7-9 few TGTGCCAGCAAGGGACAGAATGAAAAACTGTTTTTT CASKGQNEKLFF
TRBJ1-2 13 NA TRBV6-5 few TGTGCCAGCAGCCTAACAGGGAACTATGGCTACACCTTC CASSLTGNYGYTF
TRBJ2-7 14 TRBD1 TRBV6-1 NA TGTGCCAGCAGTGAGGGGACAGGGTCCTACGAGCAGTACTTC CASSEGTGSYEQYF
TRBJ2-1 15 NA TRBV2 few TGTGCCAGCAGGGGCGACAGGTCCTCCTACAATGAGCAGTTCTTC CASRGDRSSYNEQFF
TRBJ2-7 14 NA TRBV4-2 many TGTGCCAGCAGCCATCCTGGGACTTCCTACGAGCAGTACTTC CASSHPGTSYEQYF
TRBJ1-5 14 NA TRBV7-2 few TGTGCCAGCAGCTCCCTCGGAGGCAATCAGCCCCAGCATTTT CASSSLGGNQPQHF
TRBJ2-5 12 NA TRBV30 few TGTGCCTGGAGGCCGTTCAGGGAGACCCAGTACTTC CAWRPFRETQYF
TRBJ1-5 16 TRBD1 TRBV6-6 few TGTGCCAGCAGTCCTTTCAGGGGGCAGGGCAATCAGCCCCAGCATTTT CASSPFRGQGNQPQHF
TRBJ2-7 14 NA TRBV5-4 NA TGTGCCAGCACCGAGACCCTCCAGGCCACCGAGCAGTACTTC CASTETLQATEQYF
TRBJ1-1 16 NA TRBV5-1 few TGCGCCAGCAGCTTGGAGGCAGGGCAGGCGAACACTGAAGCTTTCTTT CASSLEAGQANTEAFF
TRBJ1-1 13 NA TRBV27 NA TGTGCCAGCAGTTTCCAAGCGAACACTGAAGCTTTCTTT CASSFQANTEAFF
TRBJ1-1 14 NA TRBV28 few TGTGCCAGCAGTCTAAGGGGGTCGAGGTTAGGAGCTTTCTTT CASSLRGSRLGAFF
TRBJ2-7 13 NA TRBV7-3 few TGTGCCAGCAGCCCCCCCGGCTCCTACGAGCAGTACTTC CASSPPGSYEQYF
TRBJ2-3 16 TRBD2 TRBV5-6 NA TGTGCCAGCAGCCCCCCCCCTAGCGGAGGCACAGATACGCAGTATTTT CASSPPPSGGTDTQYF
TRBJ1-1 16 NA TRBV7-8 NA TGTGCCAGCAGCTTCGGGTCGGCAGGGGCGAGAACTGAAGCTTTCTTT CASSFGSAGARTEAFF
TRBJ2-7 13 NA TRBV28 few TGTGCCAGCAGTCCCTTGGACAGATACGAGCAGTACTTC CASSPLDRYEQYF
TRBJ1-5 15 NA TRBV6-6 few TGTGCCAGCAGTTATCGGGGGGCTGGCAATCAGCCCCAGCATTTT CASSYRGAGNQPQHF
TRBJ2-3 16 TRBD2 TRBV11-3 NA TGTGCCAGCAGCTTTCGGGCGGGGGGCTTTTCAGATACGCAGTATTTT CASSFRAGGFSDTQYF
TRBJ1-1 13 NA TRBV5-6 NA TGTGCCAGCAGCGTTGACAGGAACACTGAAGCTTTCTTT CASSVDRNTEAFF
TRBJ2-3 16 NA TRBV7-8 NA TGTGCCAGCAGCTTATCTTGGCAGGGGAGTACAGATACGCAGTATTTT CASSLSWQGSTDTQYF
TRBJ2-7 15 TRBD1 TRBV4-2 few TGTGCCAGCAGCCAGACCGGGACAGGGGTCTACGAGCAGTACTTC CASSQTGTGVYEQYF
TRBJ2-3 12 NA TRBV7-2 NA TGTGCCAGCAGCTTCAGCGCAGATACGCAGTATTTT CASSFSADTQYF
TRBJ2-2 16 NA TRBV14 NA TGTGCCAGCAGCCCGGTTGGGCCGCTTAACACCGGGGAGCTGTTTTTT CASSPVGPLNTGELFF
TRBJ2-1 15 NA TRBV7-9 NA TGTGCCAGCAGCCTCCGGAGACCCACCTACAATGAGCAGTTCTTC CASSLRRPTYNEQFF
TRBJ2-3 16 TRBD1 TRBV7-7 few TGTGCTAGCAGCTTAGGGGACAGGACAAGCACAGATACGCAGTATTTT CASSLGDRTSTDTQYF
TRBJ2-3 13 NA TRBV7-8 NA TGTGCCAGCAGCCTCTCGACAGATGATACGCAGTATTTT CASSLSTDDTQYF
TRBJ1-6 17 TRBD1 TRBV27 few TGTGCCAGCAGTCCCATGACAGGGAGCTCCTATAATTCACCCCTCCACTTT CASSPMTGSSYNSPLHF
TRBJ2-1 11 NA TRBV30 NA TGTGCCTGGAGTAGCGGACTTGAGCAGTTCTTC CAWSSGLEQFF
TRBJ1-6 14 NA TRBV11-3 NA TGTGCCAGCAGCCCCGGGAGGGGTAATTCACCCCTCCACTTT CASSPGRGNSPLHF
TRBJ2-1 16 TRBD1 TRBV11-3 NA TGTGCCAGCAGCTTACCTAGACAGGGGAGAAACAATGAGCAGTTCTTC CASSLPRQGRNNEQFF